Presented here are 23 T cell receptor beta chains from one specimen sequenced in a study of blood T cell repertoires in COVID-19. Generated by immunoSEQ multiplex PCR, the TCRdb table keeps only in-frame clones and is missing some. Seen here are approximately 220,000 clones, approximately 80% observed once, and the top ten hold around 7.4%. The specimen sequenced was PBMCs or T cells enriched from blood (not recorded which). The receptors stem from a woman in her forties with acute COVID-19.

The V gene is TRBV15, the J gene TRBJ2-7; the match to TRBD1 covers 7 bases. This CDR3 has 14 amino acids. CDR1 and CDR2 from the germline V gene are LNHNV and YYDKDF (reference sequence). V gave up 4 bases and J gave up 3 bases; unmatched junction bases: 6. The CDR3 protein is CATSTRQGFYEQYF. Written as DNA, the CDR3 is TGTGCCACCAGCACAAGACAGGGTTTCTACGAGCAGTACTTC. The variable domain in full, completed from reference TRBV15 and TRBJ2-7, reads DAMVIQNPRYQVTQFGKPVTLSCSQTLNHNVMYWYQQKSSQAPKLLFHYYDKDFNNEADTPDNFQSRRPNTSFCFLDIRSPGLGDTAMYLCATSTRQGFYEQYFGPGTRLTVT.

The chain carries TRBV7-2 and TRBJ1-1; D gene uncertain. This CDR3 comprises 13 residues. Trimming took 1 base from V and 5 from J, leaving 8 bases between them. Germline values: CDR1 SGHTA, CDR2 FQGNSA. The CDR3 loop is CASSLERRTEAFF. CDR3 DNA sequence: TGTGCCAGCAGCTTAGAAAGGCGGACTGAAGCTTTCTTT.

This clone was counted only a few times. The chain recombines TRBV5-1 with TRBJ2-7; 9 bases align to TRBD1. Trimming at V came to 0 bases and at J to 0 bases, leaving 7 bases not matched to a gene. Germline loops: CDR1 SGHRS, CDR2 YFSETQ. This CDR3 spans 17 amino acids. The CDR3 DNA is TGCGCCAGCAGCTTGGAGGGACAGGGATCTAGCTCCTACGAGCAGTACTTC. It codes for CASSLEGQGSSSYEQYF.

This clone was seen only a few times. This chain connects TRBV29-1 to TRBJ1-1; TRBD1 matches 9 bases. This CDR3 region has 15 residues. Trimming cost V 6 bases and J 4 bases; bases outside gene matches: 12. The germline CDR1 and CDR2 sequences are SQVTM and ANQGSEA. DNA for the CDR3: TGCAGCGTCCACCCCACACAGGGGGCCGGCACTGAAGCTTTCTTT. It codes for CSVHPTQGAGTEAFF.

Relative to its sample, this clone is medium-sized. The rearrangement links TRBV29-1 to TRBJ1-1; 10 bases align to TRBD1. The CDR3 totals 13 residues. Trimming removed 7 bases from V and 5 bases from J; junction bases left unmatched: 7. CDR1 SQVTM and CDR2 ANQGSEA come from the germline V gene. CDR3 loop: CSGRDRGGTEAFF. CDR3 nucleotides: TGCAGCGGGAGGGACAGGGGAGGTACTGAAGCTTTCTTT.

The count of this clone is one. The rearrangement joins TRBV11-2 to TRBJ2-1, with 8 bases aligning to TRBD2. The CDR3 consists of 18 residues. Germline loops: CDR1 SGHAT, CDR2 FQNNGV. With 1 base clipped from V and 1 base from J, the junction kept 9 bases outside the gene matches. The CDR3, as DNA: TGTGCCAGCAGCTTAGGAGCCAGCGGGAGTTGGTCCTACAATGAGCAGTTCTTC. It specifies CASSLGASGSWSYNEQFF.

The CDR3 here is CASGLAKTLASNEQFF. As DNA, the CDR3 is TGTGCTAGTGGTTTGGCCAAAACACTAGCAAGTAATGAGCAGTTCTTC. The chain employs TRBV12-5 and TRBJ2-1; TRBD2 is a possible D gene (6 bases). The V gene's germline CDR1 is LGHNT and CDR2 FRNRAP. There are 16 residues in the CDR3. The V and J ends lost 1 base and 7 bases respectively, with 17 bases between them.

This clone was seen only a few times. The chain carries TRBV6-2 or TRBV6-3 and TRBJ2-1, with 14 bases identical to TRBD2. The trim removed 4 bases at V and 8 bases at J, leaving 4 bases unmatched. Germline V lookup: CDR1 MNHEY, CDR2 SVGEGT. This CDR3 is built from 15 residues. CDR3 DNA sequence: TGTGCCAGCAGTTCCGGACTAGCGGGAGGAGATGAGCAGTTCTTC. Protein: CASSSGLAGGDEQFF.

This clone was recorded once. The CDR3 here is CASSPLATSTDTQYF. The CDR3, as DNA: TGTGCCAGCAGCCCCCTAGCGACAAGCACAGATACGCAGTATTTT. The rearrangement joins TRBV3-1 (or the pseudogene TRBV3-2) to TRBJ2-3; the D gene is possibly TRBD2 (6 bases). CDR1 LGHDT and CDR2 YNNKEL come from the germline V gene (reference sequence). Trimming left V 4 bases short and J 0 bases short, with 11 bases between. This CDR3 contains 15 residues.

V is TRBV4-1 and J is TRBJ2-1; TRBD1 aligns across 8 bases. The germline gives CDR1 MGHRA, CDR2 YSYEKL. J gave up 8 bases and V 0 bases, and 15 bases lay outside the gene matches. The CDR3 has 18 residues. Here the CDR3 DNA reads TGCGCCAGCAGCCAAGATGTAATCCGGACAGGGTTTGGGGATGAGCAGTTCTTC. Translation: CASSQDVIRTGFGDEQFF.

The chain combines TRBV7-8 with TRBJ1-6; 7 bases agree with TRBD1. The V segment lost 6 bases and the J segment 6 bases; nucleotides outside the gene matches: 5. CDR3 length: 14 amino acids. Per germline, CDR1 SGHVS and CDR2 FQNEAQ. CDR3 sequence reads: CASRLRGSNSPLHF. The CDR3 bases are TGTGCCAGCAGACTCAGGGGGAGTAATTCACCCCTCCACTTT.

CDR3 coding DNA: TGCGCCAGCAGCTTGTCTTCAGGGGAAGAGACCCAGTACTTC. Its protein product is CASSLSSGEETQYF. The chain combines TRBV5-1 with TRBJ2-5, with TRBD1 as a possible D gene (6 bases). Per germline, CDR1 SGHRS and CDR2 YFSETQ. CDR3 size: 14 residues. The V gene lost 1 base and the J gene lost 3 bases, with 10 bases spanning the gap.

The table lists this clone with a count of one. The chain employs TRBV5-1 and TRBJ2-1, with 7 bases aligning to TRBD1. The V segment lost 4 bases and the J segment 4 bases; nucleotides outside the gene matches: 8. Germline V gene data show CDR1 as SGHRS and CDR2 as YFSETQ. This CDR3 contains 15 residues. CDR3 DNA sequence: TGCGCCAGCAGCAGGGGACAGAACCAATACAATGAGCAGTTCTTC. This codes for CASSRGQNQYNEQFF.

This clone has just one count. The rearrangement links TRBV28 to TRBJ1-5; D uncertain. The V gene's germline CDR1 is MDHEN and CDR2 SYDVKM. The CDR3 sequence is 13 residues long. V was cut by 2 bases and J by 4 bases, with 6 bases left in between. The CDR3: CASSLVGNQPQHF. CDR3 DNA sequence: TGTGCCAGCAGTTTAGTCGGGAATCAGCCCCAGCATTTT.

This rearrangement joins TRBV5-1 to TRBJ1-1; 9 positions agree with TRBD1. The CDR3 spans 14 residues. Germline V gives CDR1 SGHRS, CDR2 YFSETQ. Trimming took 2 bases from V and 6 from J; bases not matched to a gene: 5. CDR3 nucleotide sequence: TGCGCCAGCAGCTTTGGACAGGGGTTGGCTGAAGCTTTCTTT. Its translation: CASSFGQGLAEAFF. Complete variable domain (other parts from reference TRBV5-1 and TRBJ1-1): KAGVTQTPRYLIKTRGQQVTLSCSPISGHRSVSWYQQTPGQGLQFLFEYFSETQRNKGNFPGRFSGRQFSNSRSEMNVSTLELGDSALYLCASSFGQGLAEAFFGQGTRLTVV.

This clone has more than one count but fewer than ten. The chain couples TRBV12-5 to TRBJ2-1; 13 bases agree with TRBD2. CDR3 length: 15 residues. Trimming removed 3 bases from V and 9 bases from J; junction bases left unmatched: 5. Germline values: CDR1 LGHNT, CDR2 FRNRAP. CDR3 amino acids: CASGFGLAGVAEQFF. The DNA of the CDR3 is TGTGCTAGTGGTTTCGGACTAGCGGGAGTTGCTGAGCAGTTCTTC.

The DNA of the CDR3 is TGTGCCAGCAGCGAAAGGACAGAGAATTCACCCCTCCACTTT. Translating gives CASSERTENSPLHF. The chain carries TRBV6-6 and TRBJ1-6, with a weak D call TRBD1 (6 bases). V was clipped by 6 bases and J by 7 bases, with 13 bases between them. The germline V gene encodes CDR1 MNHNY and CDR2 SVGAGI (reference sequence). This CDR3 contains 14 residues.

The chain couples TRBV10-2 to TRBJ1-1, with D perhaps matching TRBD1 (5 bases). The germline CDR1 and CDR2 sequences are WSHSY and SAAADI. The V and J ends lost 6 bases and 1 base respectively, with 9 bases between them. The CDR3 consists of 13 residues. CDR3 amino acids: CASSLTENTEAFF. CDR3 bases: TGCGCCAGCAGCTTGACAGAGAACACTGAAGCTTTCTTT.

CDR3 DNA: TGTGCCAGCAGTTTACGACAGATTACGGATGAGCAGTTCTTC. It specifies CASSLRQITDEQFF. The gene calls are TRBV27 and TRBJ2-1; the D gene is possibly TRBD1 (5 bases). The CDR3 runs to 14 residues. Germline values: CDR1 MNHEY, CDR2 SMNVEV (reference sequence). The ends were cut back, 2 bases at V and 8 bases at J, with 13 bases in the middle.

V gene TRBV29-1 combines with J gene TRBJ2-1, with 7 bases aligning to TRBD1. With 8 bases clipped from V and 4 bases from J, the junction kept 11 bases outside the gene matches. The CDR3 runs 14 residues. The germline CDR1 and CDR2 sequences are SQVTM and ANQGSEA. CDR3 residues: CSSTAGTVYNEQFF. The CDR3 nucleotides read TGCAGCTCAACCGCCGGGACAGTTTACAATGAGCAGTTCTTC.

This clone showed up just once. V gene TRBV5-1 combines with J gene TRBJ1-2; 9 bases are a match to TRBD1. The CDR3 loop spans 14 amino acids. The germline V gene has CDR1 SGHRS and CDR2 YFSETQ. V gave up 3 bases and J gave up 6 bases; unmatched junction bases: 6. The CDR3 loop is CASSSGQGLDGYTF. The CDR3 DNA reads as TGCGCCAGCAGCTCCGGACAGGGGCTAGATGGCTACACCTTC.

Note on this clone: Within the sample, other DNA sequences also encode this same CDR3. The rearrangement links TRBV5-1 to TRBJ2-1; the match to TRBD2 covers 10 bases. This CDR3 contains 16 residues. V gave up 0 bases and J gave up 5 bases; unmatched junction bases: 5. The germline V gene encodes CDR1 SGHRS and CDR2 YFSETQ. Written as DNA, the CDR3 is TGCGCCAGCAGCTTGGTAGGTACTAGCGGGAACAATGAGCAGTTCTTC. The encoded protein is CASSLVGTSGNNEQFF.

In its sample, this clone was seen a few times. V and J are TRBV6-5 and TRBJ1-2; 7 bases map to TRBD1. CDR3 length: 15 residues. J was trimmed by 8 bases and V by 4 bases; bases with no gene match: 13. CDR1 and CDR2 (germline): MNHEY, SVGAGI. CDR3 nucleotides: TGTGCCAGCAGTTCCCCGGACAGGACAAAAAGGGGCTACACCTTC. Amino acids: CASSSPDRTKRGYTF.